This T cell receptor (beta chain) appears in the sequencing data of a study of spatial heterogeneity in lung cancer. The wider study: A strong correlation was found between TCR transcript counts in tumor regions and a T cell module score derived from matched bulk RNA-seq. Notes on the study in general: Intratumoral expanded alpha and beta TCR counts were found to track tumor mutation counts.

TCRdb reprocessed the 5' RACE reads via MiXCR and lists one record per CDR3 protein. The sample comprises roughly 7,200 distinct CDR3 sequences, approximately 17% of which are singletons, and more than 10% rests with the top ten. As for this clonotype: Its antigen is unidentified.

Sample time point: sample taken at primary tumor resection. Sequencing of whole RNA from tumor, nontumor lung or frozen PBMC involved no sorting. V lost 1 base to trimming and J lost 13 bases, with 11 bases between them. The CDR3 spans 12 residues. Germline CDR1 reads SEHNR; CDR2 reads FQNEAQ (reference sequence). This specimen consisted of lung tumor tissue, obtained at surgery. This receptor was taken from a female donor with early-stage non-small cell lung cancer. The chain recombines TRBV7-9 with TRBJ2-1; D is uncertain. The CDR3 region is CASSLEWHGQFF. The CDR3 region has the DNA TGTGCCAGCAGCTTAGAGTGGCACGGACAGTTCTTC.